This T cell receptor (beta chain) was retrieved from a study of Graves' ophthalmopathy and Graves' hyperthyroidism. General observations from the study: A majority of expanded thyroid clonotypes exceeding 0.001 frequency were likewise present in blood.

With respect to this clonotype: Antigen specificity is unknown. One base away lies a much larger clone, so this may be a sequencing read error.

Among the exclusions were patients with other autoimmune diseases, uncontrolled infections, pregnancy or lactation. V dropped 4 bases and J dropped 11 bases, with 15 bases sitting between them. The CDR3 has 13 residues. Germline CDR1 is MNHEY and CDR2 is SVGAGI. RNA served as the template for amplifying TCR beta CDR3 regions. An initial RT-PCR round employing HTBI primers preceded a second-round multiplex PCR. TCRdb itself ran the multiplex PCR reads through MiXCR, one entry per CDR3 protein. This table has about 480,000 distinct CDR3 sequences, approximately 15% appearing once. This receptor was obtained from a woman aged 30 to 39 with Graves' ophthalmopathy. The chain recombines TRBV6-5 with TRBJ1-5, with a weak D call TRBD1 (5 bases). Sample: blood. The CDR3 region is CASSSSAGQSQHF. In DNA form, the CDR3 reads TGTGCCAGCAGTTCCAGTGCGGGGCAGTCCCAGCATTTT.